Given below is one T cell receptor beta chain in context. The antigen is undetermined. TCRdb independently ran MiXCR on the RT-PCR reads; one entry per CDR3 protein. The table records hundreds of thousands of distinct CDR3 sequences, approximately 18% of them present only once. This specimen comes from a study of response to subunit inactivated influenza vaccine. Findings and caveats of the study: Researchers suggested that each seasonal influenza vaccination recruits few new T cells.

Germline V gene sequence: CDR1 SGHKS, CDR2 YYEKEE (reference sequence). The V gene end was trimmed by 0 bases and the J gene end by 7 bases; junction bases not matched to a gene: 3. CDR3 length equals 15 residues. This TCR derives from a man aged 45 to 65 who received an inactivated influenza vaccine. The sequencing used PBMCs from blood, collected more than 4 days after vaccination. The chain couples TRBV5-5 to TRBJ1-6; 8 bases map to TRBD1. CDR3 region: CASSLETGVNSPLHF. The CDR3 DNA reads as TGTGCCAGCAGCTTGGAGACAGGGGTGAATTCACCCCTCCACTTT. The complete variable domain, with remaining parts taken from reference TRBV5-5 and TRBJ1-6, reads DAGVTQSPTHLIKTRGQQVTLRCSPISGHKSVSWYQQVLGQGPQFIFQYYEKEERGRGNFPDRFSARQFPNYSSELNVNALLLGDSALYLCASSLETGVNSPLHFGNGTRLTVT.